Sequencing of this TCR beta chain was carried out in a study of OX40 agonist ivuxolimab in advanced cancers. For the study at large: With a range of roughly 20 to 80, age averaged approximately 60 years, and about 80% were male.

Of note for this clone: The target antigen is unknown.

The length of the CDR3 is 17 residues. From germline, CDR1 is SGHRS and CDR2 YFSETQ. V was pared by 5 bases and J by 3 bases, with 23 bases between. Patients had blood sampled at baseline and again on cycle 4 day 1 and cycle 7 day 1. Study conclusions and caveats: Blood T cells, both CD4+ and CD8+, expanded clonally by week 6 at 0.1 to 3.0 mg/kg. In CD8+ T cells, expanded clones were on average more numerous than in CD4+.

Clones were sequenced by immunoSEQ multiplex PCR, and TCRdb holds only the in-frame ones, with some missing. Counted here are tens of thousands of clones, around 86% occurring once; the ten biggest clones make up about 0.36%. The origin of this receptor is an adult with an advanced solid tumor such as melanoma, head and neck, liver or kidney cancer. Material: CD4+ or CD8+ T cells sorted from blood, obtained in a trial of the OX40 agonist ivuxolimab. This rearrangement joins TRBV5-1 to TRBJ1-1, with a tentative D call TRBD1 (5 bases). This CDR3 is CASRARGALVNDTEAFF. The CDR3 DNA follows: TGCGCCAGCAGAGCACGCGGGGCGCTGGTCAACGACACTGAAGCTTTCTTT.